The present T cell receptor beta chain was sequenced within a study of T cell repertoires in cytomegalovirus infection. As concerns this clonotype: Its antigen is unidentified.

This CDR3 comprises 16 residues. V was pared by 5 bases and J by 2 bases, with 11 bases of the junction left unmatched. TCRdb used MiXCR to reprocess the reads, holding one entry per CDR3 protein. The sample has around 530,000 distinct CDR3 sequences, around a quarter seen once. The study's findings and limits: Cumulative public TCR beta family frequency identified CMV carriers with the relevant HLA. What dominated the ex vivo response were HLA-C-restricted CMV-specific TCR beta clonotypes.

Sequenced material: PBMCs. This rearrangement joins TRBV12-3 or TRBV12-4 to TRBJ2-5; 7 nucleotides agree with TRBD1. The sequence derives from a human donor in good health (CMV status not recorded). Some clones in this sample may be carry-over from other donors' samples. This chain's CDR3 is CASSVGSGTAQETQYF. CDR3 DNA: TGTGCCAGCAGTGTCGGATCCGGGACAGCACAAGAGACCCAGTACTTC.